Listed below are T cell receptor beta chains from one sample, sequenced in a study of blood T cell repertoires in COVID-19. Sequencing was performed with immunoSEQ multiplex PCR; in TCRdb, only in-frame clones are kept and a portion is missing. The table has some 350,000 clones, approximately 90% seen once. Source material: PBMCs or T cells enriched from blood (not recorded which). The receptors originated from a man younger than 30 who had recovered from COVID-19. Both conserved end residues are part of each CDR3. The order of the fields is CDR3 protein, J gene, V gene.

CDR3: CASSEGAGGNTEAFF
J: TRBJ1-1
V: TRBV2

CDR3: CAISESGLSAEQFF
J: TRBJ2-1
V: TRBV10-3

CDR3: CATAAGGLNTEAFF
J: TRBJ1-1
V: TRBV24-1

CDR3: CASSLYTDYGYTF
J: TRBJ1-2
V: TRBV7-2

CDR3: CASSLAHGPVAEAFF
J: TRBJ1-1
V: TRBV7-2

CDR3: CASSLRSRGYNEQFF
J: TRBJ2-1
V: TRBV3-1/TRBV3-2

CDR3: CASQDRLSGNTIYF
J: TRBJ1-3
V: TRBV28

CDR3: CASRIAHGLGHIQYF
J: TRBJ2-4
V: TRBV27

CDR3: CASSLASSGGAKMETQYF
J: TRBJ2-5
V: TRBV5-1

CDR3: CASSQGTGHGNTIYF
J: TRBJ1-3
V: TRBV5-1

CDR3: CASRLLGGRNTEAFF
J: TRBJ1-1
V: TRBV27

CDR3: CASSLAGGTFGTEAFF
J: TRBJ1-1
V: TRBV5-4

CDR3: CARDRGNEQFF
J: TRBJ2-1
V: TRBV9

CDR3: CASSPFAGIQGAYDSNQPQHF
J: TRBJ1-5
V: TRBV27

CDR3: CASSLTTSGRENIQYF
J: TRBJ2-4
V: TRBV7-6

CDR3: CASRARGYEQYF
J: TRBJ2-7
V: TRBV27

CDR3: CASSQVGRTSGRYEQYF
J: TRBJ2-7
V: TRBV14

CDR3: CASSPPGGYGYTF
J: TRBJ1-2
V: TRBV18

CDR3: CASSAGQHLAKNIQYF
J: TRBJ2-4
V: TRBV5-5

CDR3: CASSGQVRFIVTGELFF
J: TRBJ2-2
V: TRBV19

CDR3: CATSKSAFYTSGLNNEQFF
J: TRBJ2-1
V: TRBV15

CDR3: CASSPKGRELFF
J: TRBJ2-2
V: TRBV12-3/TRBV12-4

CDR3: CASSQASGGRNQPQHF
J: TRBJ1-5
V: TRBV28

CDR3: CAWNPGVRTHGYTF
J: TRBJ1-2
V: TRBV30

CDR3: CASSQGQGNYGYTF
J: TRBJ1-2
V: TRBV3-1/TRBV3-2

CDR3: CASRGGPEEAFF
J: TRBJ1-1
V: TRBV12-3/TRBV12-4

CDR3: CASSVVGSTDTQYF
J: TRBJ2-3
V: TRBV9

CDR3: CASRRQIGELFF
J: TRBJ2-2
V: TRBV19

CDR3: CASSPGISNEKLFF
J: TRBJ1-4
V: TRBV3-1/TRBV3-2

CDR3: CASSWGTSKSDTQYF
J: TRBJ2-3
V: TRBV5-4

CDR3: CASSQGGGTGAGELFF
J: TRBJ2-2
V: TRBV3-1/TRBV3-2

CDR3: CSVRHPVNTEAFF
J: TRBJ1-1
V: TRBV29-1

CDR3: CASSERQNNQPQHF
J: TRBJ1-5
V: TRBV2

CDR3: CASSLNRGSREQYF
J: TRBJ2-7
V: TRBV7-9

CDR3: CASSPRTGSYGYTF
J: TRBJ1-2
V: TRBV5-1

CDR3: CASSWMRGGGVNYNEQFF
J: TRBJ2-1
V: TRBV5-1